Listed here are 27 T cell receptor beta chains from one sample, sequenced in a study of vaccination and CD4 T cells after COVID-19. These receptors have no known antigen. Treatment: approximately 10-day PBMC culture with coronavirus spike peptide pools or control peptides (ViraFEST assay). Cultured CD4+ T cell DNA underwent sequencing with the Oncomine TCR Beta short-read assay. TCRdb reanalysed the PCR reads using MiXCR and keeps one entry per CDR3 protein. Altogether almost 20,000 distinct CDR3 sequences are present, over 40% being singletons, with the ten largest covering around 10%. The sample taken for sequencing was CD4+ T cells from blood, cultured in vitro. The receptors were sampled from a human donor who had recovered from COVID-19.

In its sample, this clonotype was seen a few times. This chain uses TRBV6-1 with TRBJ2-7, with TRBD2 identical over 7 bases. This CDR3 has 16 residues. With V trimmed by 6 bases and J by 2 bases, 13 bases remained unmatched. CDR1 is MNHNS, CDR2 SASEGT, per germline. The CDR3 DNA sequence: TGTGCCAGCAGCACTGCGGGGGTGAAGGGCGCCTACGAGCAGTACTTC. The encoded protein is CASSTAGVKGAYEQYF.

The rearrangement links TRBV29-1 to TRBJ2-3, with D perhaps assigned TRBD1 or TRBD2 (5 bases each). Germline V lookup: CDR1 SQVTM, CDR2 ANQGSEA. The CDR3 is 15 amino acids. V dropped 4 bases and J dropped 0 bases, with 14 bases sitting between them. CDR3 nucleotides: TGCAGCGTTGCTGGGACCTCCGATAGCACAGATACGCAGTATTTT. As protein: CSVAGTSDSTDTQYF.

The chain carries TRBV7-6 and TRBJ1-6; a possible D gene is TRBD1 (5 bases). The CDR3 is made up of 19 amino acids. V was pared by 6 bases and J by 0 bases, with 21 bases between. Germline V gene lookup returns CDR1 SGHVS and CDR2 FNYEAQ. The CDR3 protein is CASSPKGRGWSSYNSPLHF. The CDR3 nucleotides are TGTGCCAGCAGTCCCAAAGGGCGGGGCTGGAGCTCCTATAATTCACCCCTCCACTTT. Full variable domain (missing parts from reference TRBV7-6 and TRBJ1-6): GAGVSQSPRYKVTKRGQDVALRCDPISGHVSLYWYRQALGQGPEFLTYFNYEAQQDKSGLPNDRFSAERPEGSISTLTIQRTEQRDSAMYRCASSPKGRGWSSYNSPLHFGNGTRLTVT.

This clonotype was recorded a few times. The V gene is TRBV20-1, the J gene TRBJ2-2; tentative D call: TRBD2 (6 bases). The CDR3 is made up of 14 amino acids. V was pared by 3 bases and J by 6 bases, with 14 bases between. The germline gives CDR1 DFQATT, CDR2 SNEGSKA (reference sequence). The CDR3 sequence: CSASRSPGAGELFF. CDR3 nucleotide sequence: TGCAGTGCTAGTAGGTCCCCGGGGGCCGGGGAGCTGTTTTTT.

V and J are TRBV2 and TRBJ2-7; D is unresolved. The V gene's germline CDR1 is SNHLY and CDR2 FYNNEI. This CDR3 spans 13 amino acids. V was shortened by 6 bases and J by 7 bases, with 16 bases between the two germline ends. CDR3 in amino acids: CASRGSFWGEQYF. The CDR3 DNA is TGTGCCAGCAGGGGATCGTTCTGGGGAGAGCAGTACTTC.

A few counts support this clonotype. The chain recombines TRBV4-1 with TRBJ1-1, with 7 bases that match TRBD1. CDR1 is MGHRA, CDR2 YSYEKL, per germline. The CDR3 contains 15 residues. The J segment lost 4 bases and the V segment lost 0 bases, leaving 5 bases of the junction unmatched. The CDR3 loop reads CASSQDRGRITEAFF. Written as DNA, the CDR3 is TGCGCCAGCAGCCAAGATAGGGGGCGAATCACTGAAGCTTTCTTT.

The table lists this clonotype with a few counts. The chain has TRBV6-1 and TRBJ1-1, with 9 bases fitting TRBD1. V lost 7 bases to trimming and J lost 4 bases; unmatched junction nucleotides: 7. The CDR3 consists of 14 residues. The germline V gene encodes CDR1 MNHNS and CDR2 SASEGT. For the CDR3, the DNA is TGTGCCAGCACCCGGGACAGGGCGGGCACTGAAGCTTTCTTT. This encodes CASTRDRAGTEAFF.

V is TRBV2 and J is TRBJ1-6, with 10 nucleotides matching TRBD1. CDR1 SNHLY and CDR2 FYNNEI come from the germline V gene. The CDR3 spans 15 residues. J gave up 8 bases and V 3 bases, and 4 bases lay outside the gene matches. The CDR3 protein is CASSEGQGMDSPLHF. CDR3 coding DNA: TGTGCCAGCAGTGAGGGACAGGGGATGGATTCACCCCTCCACTTT.

The chain links TRBV19 to TRBJ1-6; D may be TRBD1 (5 bases). Germline CDR1 LNHDA, CDR2 SQIVND (reference sequence). The CDR3 has 13 amino acids. The V gene lost 10 bases and the J gene lost 3 bases, with 10 bases spanning the gap. The CDR3 loop reads CATQGSYNSPLHF. CDR3 nucleotides: TGTGCCACGCAGGGTAGCTATAATTCACCCCTCCACTTT.

The chain joins TRBV7-6 to TRBJ2-2; D is perhaps TRBD1 (5 bases). Per germline, CDR1 SGHVS and CDR2 FNYEAQ. The V and J ends lost 9 bases and 0 bases respectively, with 14 bases between them. The CDR3 covers 15 residues. The CDR3 sequence: CARPPGPTNTGELFF. In DNA, the CDR3 is TGTGCCAGGCCGCCAGGGCCAACGAACACCGGGGAGCTGTTTTTT.

This clonotype was detected a few times. The chain combines TRBV7-9 with TRBJ2-2; D remains ambiguous. This CDR3 comprises 15 residues. Germline V gives CDR1 SEHNR, CDR2 FQNEAQ (reference sequence). Deletions cut 2 bases from V and 4 bases from J, with 11 bases between. The CDR3 region is CASSLLSSGTGELFF. DNA for the CDR3: TGTGCCAGCAGCTTATTGAGCTCGGGCACCGGGGAGCTGTTTTTT.

The chain carries TRBV5-4 and TRBJ2-5; TRBD2 matches 9 bases. The CDR3 has 16 amino acids. Germline V lookup: CDR1 SGHNT, CDR2 YYREEE (reference sequence). V shed 4 bases, J shed 5 bases, and the junction held 12 bases outside the gene matches. The CDR3, as DNA: TGTGCCAGCAGCACCCGCGGGGGGGAGGGCTCGGAGACCCAGTACTTC. Amino acid sequence: CASSTRGGEGSETQYF.

The rearrangement joins TRBV11-2 to TRBJ2-3, with TRBD1 matching over 8 bases. V shed 6 bases, J shed 1 base, and the junction held 6 bases outside the gene matches. CDR1 is SGHAT, CDR2 FQNNGV, per germline. The CDR3 sequence is 15 residues long. CDR3 sequence (DNA): TGTGCCAGCAGGTACAGGGGGGAGGGCACAGATACGCAGTATTTT. It yields the protein CASRYRGEGTDTQYF.

The rearrangement joins TRBV5-4 to TRBJ2-2; D is uncertain. Trimming pared 1 base from V and 1 base from J, leaving 11 bases between. Germline CDR1 and CDR2: SGHNT and YYREEE (reference sequence). CDR3 size: 16 residues. Here the CDR3 DNA reads TGTGCCAGCAGCTTGTTCCGCGGCCAGAACACCGGGGAGCTGTTTTTT. Translation: CASSLFRGQNTGELFF.

The V and J genes are TRBV20-1 and TRBJ2-4; 8 positions agree with TRBD2. The CDR3 loop spans 15 amino acids. After removal of 2 bases from V and 3 bases from J, the junction contained 6 bases not matched to a gene. Germline V gene data show CDR1 as DFQATT and CDR2 as SNEGSKA (reference sequence). The CDR3 region is CSARKRGPYKNIQYF. CDR3 nucleotides: TGCAGTGCTAGAAAGCGGGGGCCTTACAAAAACATTCAGTACTTC.

The CDR3 nucleotides read TGTGCCAGCAGTGTCACTAGCGAAGCCGGGGAGCTGTTTTTT. This encodes CASSVTSEAGELFF. The chain is built from TRBV6-4 and TRBJ2-2; 7 bases map to TRBD2. Trimming took 4 bases from V and 6 from J; bases not matched to a gene: 5. Germline V gives CDR1 MRHNA, CDR2 SNTAGT. The CDR3 runs 14 residues.

This clonotype was observed a handful of times. The rearrangement links TRBV15 to TRBJ1-4; weak D call: TRBD1 (5 bases). Germline V lookup: CDR1 LNHNV, CDR2 YYDKDF (reference sequence). The V gene lost 4 bases and the J gene lost 9 bases, with 18 bases spanning the gap. This CDR3 region has 15 residues. The CDR3 DNA is TGTGCCACCAGCACATACAGGACCTTGGAGAAAAAACTGTTTTTT. Translation: CATSTYRTLEKKLFF.

V usage is TRBV6-1 and J usage is TRBJ1-2; 8 bases match TRBD1. Losses at the gene ends were 6 bases for V and 5 bases for J; bases not matched to a gene: 8. The CDR3 length is 14 residues. In germline, CDR1 is MNHNS, CDR2 SASEGT. The CDR3 sequence: CASRVTGGGYGYTF. As DNA, the CDR3 is TGTGCCAGCAGAGTAACAGGGGGGGGGTATGGCTACACCTTC.

This clonotype was detected a few times. The CDR3 protein is CASSLRGENYGYTF. CDR3 nucleotide sequence: TGTGCCAGCAGTTTACGCGGGGAAAACTATGGCTACACCTTC. The chain combines TRBV27 with TRBJ1-2; D is unclear. V lost 2 bases, J lost 2 bases, and 9 bases lay in between. There are 14 residues in the CDR3. CDR1 and CDR2 (germline): MNHEY, SMNVEV (reference sequence).

The chain uses TRBV20-1 and TRBJ2-7; 8 bases match TRBD2. This CDR3 is built from 17 residues. Losses at the gene ends were 1 base for V and 0 bases for J; bases not matched to a gene: 11. Germline V lookup: CDR1 DFQATT, CDR2 SNEGSKA (reference sequence). The CDR3 here is CSARVTKAGAISYEQYF. The CDR3 DNA follows: TGCAGTGCTAGAGTGACAAAAGCGGGGGCCATCTCCTACGAGCAGTACTTC.

The gene calls are TRBV29-1 and TRBJ2-3; tentatively, D is TRBD2 (5 bases). The CDR3 sequence is 12 residues long. Germline CDR1 is SQVTM and CDR2 is ANQGSEA. V lost 3 bases to trimming and J lost 2 bases, with 6 bases between them. The DNA of the CDR3 is TGCAGCGTTGACCGGGACACAGATACGCAGTATTTT. It is translated as CSVDRDTDTQYF.

In this sample, this clonotype turned up a few times. The chain links TRBV19 to TRBJ2-1; 9 bases map to TRBD2. J was trimmed by 10 bases and V by 3 bases; bases with no gene match: 4. The CDR3 runs to 13 residues. The germline gives CDR1 LNHDA, CDR2 SQIVND (reference sequence). This chain's CDR3 is CASSIGGRAEQFF. The CDR3 coding sequence is TGTGCCAGTAGTATCGGCGGGAGGGCCGAGCAGTTCTTC.

In this sample, this clonotype turned up a few times. The rearrangement joins TRBV20-1 to TRBJ1-2; D possibly corresponds to TRBD1 (5 bases). This CDR3 region has 14 residues. V lost 0 bases and J lost 4, with 12 bases in between. Germline V gene lookup returns CDR1 DFQATT and CDR2 SNEGSKA (reference sequence). The chain's CDR3 is CSARDGTNLYGYTF. As DNA, the CDR3 is TGCAGTGCTAGAGACGGGACGAACCTCTATGGCTACACCTTC.

This clonotype was counted only a few times. The V and J genes are TRBV10-3 and TRBJ2-1; 10 bases are a match to TRBD2. Looked up from germline, CDR1 is ENHRY and CDR2 is SYGVKD. V dropped 11 bases and J dropped 8; count of bases not matched to a gene: 9. This CDR3 contains 13 residues. CDR3 region: CALGPAGGDEQFF. In DNA, the CDR3 is TGTGCCCTAGGGCCAGCGGGGGGGGATGAGCAGTTCTTC.

The gene calls are TRBV11-3 and TRBJ2-1; maybe TRBD2 (7 bases). This CDR3 has 13 amino acids. Trimming stripped 6 bases from V and 9 bases from J, with 15 bases between. CDR1 and CDR2 (germline): SGHNT, YENEEA. CDR3 amino acids: CASSDRGGFEQFF. The DNA for the CDR3 is TGTGCCAGCAGTGATAGGGGGGGCTTTGAGCAGTTCTTC.

The J gene is TRBJ1-4, the V gene TRBV5-4; 7 nucleotides agree with TRBD1. This CDR3 has 12 amino acids. With V trimmed by 2 bases and J by 15 bases, 7 bases remained unmatched. CDR1 SGHNT and CDR2 YYREEE come from the germline V gene (reference sequence). CDR3 nucleotide sequence: TGTGCCAGCAGCTTATACCGGGGACAGTTGTTTTTT. Protein: CASSLYRGQLFF.

The chain recombines TRBV19 with TRBJ2-7; D unclear. The CDR3 sequence is 15 residues long. Trimming took 2 bases from V and 2 from J, leaving 13 bases between them. Germline loops: CDR1 LNHDA, CDR2 SQIVND (reference sequence). This CDR3 is CASSIIGTDTYEQYF. The CDR3 DNA sequence: TGTGCCAGTAGTATAATTGGAACAGATACCTACGAGCAGTACTTC.